The rows below give T cell receptor beta chains drawn from one sample of a study of early T cells in non-severe SARS-CoV-2 infection. TCRdb re-called the 5' RACE reads through MiXCR, storing one row per CDR3 protein. The repertoire holds around 26,000 distinct CDR3 sequences, 4% to 5.5% seen once, with 4% to 5.5% in the top ten. Sequencing used whole blood. The receptors derive from an adult who was a healthcare worker with PCR-confirmed SARS-CoV-2 infection or an uninfected control (not recorded which). CDR3s include the opening cysteine and the closing phenylalanine or tryptophan. D genes are given only for firm matches. Where a row states a size, it is once, few, many or the class of an expanded clone; other rows omit it.

J: TRBJ2-1
size: many
D: TRBD2
V: TRBV20-1
length: 15
CDR3: CSARDVTSGYNEQFF
DNA: TGCAGTGCTAGAGATGTGACTAGCGGTTACAATGAGCAGTTCTTC

J: TRBJ2-3
size: many
D: -
V: TRBV2
length: 14
CDR3: CASSGQRSTDTQYF
DNA: TGTGCCAGCAGTGGACAGCGAAGCACAGATACGCAGTATTTT

J: TRBJ2-1
size: few
D: TRBD1
V: TRBV4-1
length: 14
CDR3: CASSQGTGTNEQFF
DNA: TGCGCCAGCAGCCAAGGGACAGGGACGAATGAGCAGTTCTTC

J: TRBJ2-3
size: many
D: -
V: TRBV5-1
length: 15
CDR3: CASSLGRVHTDTQYF
DNA: TGCGCCAGCAGCTTGGGTCGGGTACACACAGATACGCAGTATTTT

J: TRBJ2-2
size: many
D: TRBD2
V: TRBV2
length: 17
CDR3: CASSESASGGYTGELFF
DNA: TGTGCCAGCAGTGAATCGGCTAGCGGGGGATACACCGGGGAGCTGTTTTTT

J: TRBJ1-2
size: -
D: TRBD1
V: TRBV20-1
length: 14
CDR3: CSARQDRGNYGYTF
DNA: TGCAGTGCTAGACAAGACAGGGGAAACTATGGCTACACCTTC

J: TRBJ1-1
size: many
D: -
V: TRBV4-2
length: 15
CDR3: CASSQARSVNTEAFF
DNA: TGTGCCAGCAGCCAAGCTAGGTCGGTGAACACTGAAGCTTTCTTT

J: TRBJ2-3
size: many
D: -
V: TRBV20-1
length: 17
CDR3: CSAAGRGGMGHTDTQYF
DNA: TGCAGTGCAGCCGGTAGGGGGGGAATGGGGCACACAGATACGCAGTATTTT

J: TRBJ1-1
size: few
D: -
V: TRBV6-1
length: 13
CDR3: CASSEAGNTEAFF
DNA: TGTGCCAGCAGTGAAGCAGGGAACACTGAAGCTTTCTTT

J: TRBJ2-6
size: many
D: TRBD2
V: TRBV3-1
length: 16
CDR3: CASSPSGSSGANVLTF
DNA: TGTGCCAGCAGCCCTAGCGGGAGCTCTGGGGCCAACGTCCTGACTTTC

J: TRBJ2-1
size: many
D: -
V: TRBV3-1
length: 13
CDR3: CASSHTTPNEQFF
DNA: TGTGCCAGCAGCCACACTACACCCAATGAGCAGTTCTTC

J: TRBJ2-5
size: -
D: TRBD1
V: TRBV5-5
length: 17
CDR3: CASSWDRPTTLQETQYF
DNA: TGTGCCAGCAGCTGGGACAGACCGACTACGCTCCAAGAGACCCAGTACTTC

J: TRBJ1-6
size: many
D: -
V: TRBV30
length: 17
CDR3: CACPGPAAGLWNSPLHF
DNA: TGTGCCTGCCCTGGGCCAGCTGCGGGGCTATGGAATTCACCCCTCCACTTT

J: TRBJ2-3
size: many
D: TRBD2
V: TRBV7-6
length: 17
CDR3: CASSLVGLDWGADTQYF
DNA: TGTGCCAGCAGCTTGGTCGGACTAGACTGGGGGGCAGATACGCAGTATTTT

J: TRBJ2-1
size: few
D: TRBD2
V: TRBV12-3/TRBV12-4
length: 17
CDR3: CASSFGLAGGLYNEQFF
DNA: TGTGCCAGCAGTTTTGGGCTAGCGGGGGGGCTGTACAATGAGCAGTTCTTC

J: TRBJ2-3
size: many
D: -
V: TRBV14
length: 16
CDR3: CASSPGRRVYTDTQYF
DNA: TGTGCCAGCAGTCCTGGACGGAGGGTATACACAGATACGCAGTATTTT

J: TRBJ2-3
size: many
D: TRBD1
V: TRBV3-1
length: 15
CDR3: CASSQRGQSTDTQYF
DNA: TGTGCCAGCAGCCAAAGGGGACAGTCCACAGATACGCAGTATTTT

J: TRBJ2-3
size: many
D: TRBD2
V: TRBV27
length: 20
CDR3: CASSPPSGLAGGRGTDTQYF
DNA: TGTGCCAGCAGCCCCCCCTCTGGGCTAGCGGGGGGGCGGGGCACAGATACGCAGTATTTT

J: TRBJ1-1
size: many
D: -
V: TRBV7-7
length: 15
CDR3: CASSPYVGVNTEAFF
DNA: TGTGCTAGCAGCCCTTATGTGGGAGTGAACACTGAAGCTTTCTTT

J: TRBJ2-7
size: many
D: -
V: TRBV5-1
length: 14
CDR3: CASSLFDSTGEQYF
DNA: TGCGCCAGCAGCTTGTTTGACTCAACGGGAGAGCAGTACTTC

J: TRBJ2-3
size: many
D: -
V: TRBV4-1
length: 16
CDR3: CASSPGGLLSTDTQYF
DNA: TGCGCCAGCAGCCCCGGAGGCTTGTTGAGCACAGATACGCAGTATTTT

J: TRBJ2-4
size: many
D: -
V: TRBV4-1
length: 16
CDR3: CASSQDGIGLGDIQYF
DNA: TGCGCCAGCAGCCAAGATGGTATCGGGCTAGGTGACATTCAGTACTTC

J: TRBJ2-3
size: many
D: -
V: TRBV5-1
length: 13
CDR3: CASSVGFTDTQYF
DNA: TGCGCCAGCAGCGTCGGGTTCACAGATACGCAGTATTTT

J: TRBJ2-7
size: -
D: TRBD2
V: TRBV2
length: 13
CDR3: CATLLAGENEQYF
DNA: TGTGCCACCCTCCTAGCGGGAGAGAACGAGCAGTACTTC

J: TRBJ1-6
size: few
D: -
V: TRBV6-1
length: 13
CDR3: CASRIEGNSPLHF
DNA: TGTGCCAGCAGGATAGAGGGGAATTCACCCCTCCACTTT

J: TRBJ2-7
size: many
D: TRBD2
V: TRBV7-6
length: 17
CDR3: CASSSSLSGSVSYEQYF
DNA: TGTGCCAGCAGCTCCAGCCTTAGCGGGAGTGTATCCTACGAGCAGTACTTC

J: TRBJ2-7
size: many
D: TRBD1
V: TRBV2
length: 13
CDR3: CASREGGPYEQYF
DNA: TGTGCCAGCAGAGAAGGGGGCCCCTACGAGCAGTACTTC

J: TRBJ1-1
size: many
D: -
V: TRBV2
length: 12
CDR3: CASRGLNTEAFF
DNA: TGTGCCAGCAGGGGGCTGAACACTGAAGCTTTCTTT

J: TRBJ2-1
size: many
D: TRBD2
V: TRBV29-1
length: 14
CDR3: CSVWDSGVVGEQFF
DNA: TGCAGCGTTTGGGATAGCGGGGTCGTCGGTGAGCAGTTCTTC

J: TRBJ2-3
size: many
D: TRBD2
V: TRBV2
length: 15
CDR3: CASSEELAATDTQYF
DNA: TGTGCCAGCAGTGAAGAACTAGCGGCGACAGATACGCAGTATTTT

J: TRBJ2-1
size: medium-sized
D: TRBD2
V: TRBV18
length: 16
CDR3: CASSPLLGTSWNEQFF
DNA: TGTGCCAGCTCACCACTGTTAGGGACTAGCTGGAATGAGCAGTTCTTC

J: TRBJ2-1
size: large
D: -
V: TRBV20-1
length: 16
CDR3: CSARRAGDREANEQFF
DNA: TGCAGTGCCCGACGAGCGGGGGACAGGGAAGCCAATGAGCAGTTCTTC

J: TRBJ2-7
size: many
D: TRBD2
V: TRBV5-1
length: 15
CDR3: CASTVTSGSTYEQYF
DNA: TGCGCCAGCACCGTTACTAGCGGGAGTACCTACGAGCAGTACTTC

J: TRBJ2-3
size: -
D: TRBD1
V: TRBV29-1
length: 17
CDR3: CSVLGRTQGLGTDTQYF
DNA: TGCAGCGTCCTGGGCAGGACACAGGGGCTGGGCACAGATACGCAGTATTTT

J: TRBJ1-2
size: many
D: TRBD1
V: TRBV13
length: 14
CDR3: CASSLAGTVVGYTF
DNA: TGTGCCAGCAGCTTAGCCGGGACAGTTGTTGGCTACACCTTC

J: TRBJ1-1
size: many
D: -
V: TRBV28
length: 15
CDR3: CASSPPATRNTEAFF
DNA: TGTGCCAGCAGCCCACCTGCCACAAGGAACACTGAAGCTTTCTTT

J: TRBJ2-1
size: -
D: TRBD2
V: TRBV5-1
length: 16
CDR3: CASSLPLAGTTGEQFF
DNA: TGCGCCAGCAGCCTGCCCCTAGCGGGAACCACGGGGGAGCAGTTCTTC

J: TRBJ2-7
size: few
D: -
V: TRBV7-2
length: 15
CDR3: CASSSHLGSAYEQYF
DNA: TGTGCCAGCAGCTCACATCTGGGGAGTGCTTACGAGCAGTACTTC

J: TRBJ2-5
size: -
D: TRBD1
V: TRBV27
length: 15
CDR3: CASSLSRGQGETQYF
DNA: TGTGCCAGCAGTTTATCGAGGGGGCAAGGGGAGACCCAGTACTTC

J: TRBJ2-3
size: -
D: -
V: TRBV20-1
length: 15
CDR3: CSASEMGDIEDTQYF
DNA: TGCAGTGCTAGTGAGATGGGGGATATAGAAGATACGCAGTATTTT

J: TRBJ1-5
size: few
D: TRBD1
V: TRBV27
length: 15
CDR3: CASSRTGTGEQPQHF
DNA: TGTGCCAGCAGTCGGACCGGGACAGGGGAACAGCCCCAGCATTTT

J: TRBJ2-7
size: many
D: -
V: TRBV5-4
length: 16
CDR3: CASSWDAGLRPYEQYF
DNA: TGTGCCAGCAGCTGGGACGCGGGACTTCGACCCTACGAGCAGTACTTC

J: TRBJ2-7
size: many
D: TRBD1
V: TRBV29-1
length: 17
CDR3: CSVEGANRGPSGYEQYF
DNA: TGCAGCGTTGAGGGAGCCAACAGGGGTCCCTCGGGCTACGAGCAGTACTTC

J: TRBJ2-1
size: many
D: -
V: TRBV23-1
length: 15
CDR3: CASSHPPGPRRQQFF
DNA: TGCGCCAGCAGTCACCCACCGGGCCCCAGGAGGCAGCAGTTCTTC

J: TRBJ2-2
size: many
D: -
V: TRBV29-1
length: 14
CDR3: CSVESQANTGELFF
DNA: TGCAGCGTTGAAAGCCAGGCGAACACCGGGGAGCTGTTTTTT

J: TRBJ1-3
size: many
D: -
V: TRBV11-2
length: 19
CDR3: CASSLGLSRQGKTGNTIYF
DNA: TGTGCCAGCAGCTTAGGTCTTTCCCGGCAGGGAAAAACTGGAAACACCATATATTTT

J: TRBJ2-3
size: -
D: TRBD2
V: TRBV4-1
length: 14
CDR3: CASSQAGGTDTQYF
DNA: TGCGCCAGCAGCCAGGCGGGGGGGACAGATACGCAGTATTTT

J: TRBJ2-5
size: -
D: TRBD2
V: TRBV20-1
length: 15
CDR3: CSCLGTSGNQETQYF
DNA: TGCAGTTGTTTAGGGACTAGCGGGAATCAAGAGACCCAGTACTTC